This entry features one T cell receptor beta chain sequence. These data are taken from a study of control samples from healthy donors and cancer patients. Here immunoSEQ multiplex PCR was the method, and the copy in TCRdb shows in-frame clones only, minus some. Of 140,000 to 150,000 clones listed, roughly 93% are singletons. This CDR3 has 14 residues. CDR1 is SGHTA, CDR2 FQGNSA, per germline. V lost 5 bases and J lost 3, with 12 bases in between. The V call is TRBV7-2, the J call TRBJ2-3; D is perhaps TRBD1 or TRBD2 (5 bases each). The receptor was derived from a man between 18 and 35 years old in good health. Source material: blood. CDR3 in amino acids: CASSPGPGTDTQYF. The DNA of the CDR3 is TGTGCCAGCAGCCCGGGGCCAGGGACAGATACGCAGTATTTT.